Below, 18 T cell receptor beta chains from the same sample are listed, as sequenced in a study of blood T cells in healthy people across ages. A second 7 to 11 cycle PCR used barcoded and J-beta primers. Each CDR3 protein gets one entry after TCRdb re-called the 5' RACE reads with MiXCR. The sample contains about 1.5 million distinct CDR3 sequences, about 42% of which appear only once. Input material: blood. These TCRs come from a woman aged 18-29 years in good health.

This clonotype was seen only a few times. The chain is built from TRBV7-9 and TRBJ2-4, with a weak D call TRBD1 (5 bases). The CDR3 has 12 amino acids. Trimming removed 1 base from V and 13 bases from J, with 11 bases in between. Germline assignment: CDR1 SEHNR and CDR2 FQNEAQ (reference sequence). Here the CDR3 reads CASSLGRVEQYF. The DNA for the CDR3 is TGTGCCAGCAGCTTAGGCAGGGTGGAGCAGTACTTC.

The J gene is TRBJ2-4, the V gene TRBV20-1; D unresolved. V lost 6 bases to trimming and J lost 6 bases, with 12 bases between them. Germline-derived CDR1 and CDR2 are DFQATT and SNEGSKA (reference sequence). This CDR3 has 12 residues. The CDR3: CSARGETNIQYF. The DNA for the CDR3 is TGCAGTGCACGCGGTGAGACAAACATTCAGTACTTC.

In this sample, this clonotype turned up a few times. The chain carries TRBV27 and TRBJ2-7; 9 bases map to TRBD1. Unmatched junction bases numbered 5, after V lost 4 bases and J lost 4 bases. This CDR3 spans 14 amino acids. Per the germline V gene, CDR1 is MNHEY and CDR2 is SMNVEV (reference sequence). The CDR3 loop reads CASSSLTGGYEQYF. CDR3 DNA sequence: TGTGCCAGCAGTTCCCTGACAGGGGGTTACGAGCAGTACTTC.

This clonotype was recorded at least ten times. The chain employs TRBV12-3 or TRBV12-4 and TRBJ2-5; possibly TRBD2 for D (5 bases). The V end lost 7 bases, the J end lost 4 bases, and 13 bases lay between the germline ends. The CDR3 covers 13 residues. CDR3 amino acids: CASTHDYAETQYF. The CDR3 DNA reads as TGTGCCAGCACTCACGACTACGCAGAGACCCAGTACTTC.

About this clonotype: One base separates it from a far larger clone, so it is likely a read error. J is TRBJ2-1 and V is TRBV24-1, with TRBD2 identical over 11 bases. This CDR3 is 15 amino acids long. Germline values: CDR1 KGHDR, CDR2 SFDVKD. The J segment lost 3 bases and the V segment lost 6 bases, leaving 3 bases of the junction unmatched. CDR3 coding DNA: TGTGCCACCAGTCCCGGGACTAGCGGCTACAATGAGCAGTTCTTC. It codes for CATSPGTSGYNEQFF.

This clonotype was picked up a small number of times. V gene TRBV9 combines with J gene TRBJ1-1; D is possibly TRBD1 (5 bases). Per the germline V gene, CDR1 is SGDLS and CDR2 is YYNGEE. The CDR3 is 15 amino acids. The ends were cut back, 0 bases at V and 1 base at J, with 10 bases in the middle. In DNA, the CDR3 is TGTGCCAGCAGCGTAGTGAGTAGGGGGAACACTGAAGCTTTCTTT. It yields the protein CASSVVSRGNTEAFF.

The gene calls are TRBV29-1 and TRBJ1-2; no firm D call. Germline-derived CDR1 and CDR2 are SQVTM and ANQGSEA. The ends were cut back, 3 bases at V and 4 bases at J, with 12 bases in the middle. This CDR3 is 13 amino acids long. Written as DNA, the CDR3 is TGCAGCGTTGAGGAGGCCGGCCTCTATGGCTACACCTTC. The encoded protein is CSVEEAGLYGYTF.

The gene calls are TRBV6-1 and TRBJ1-2, with TRBD1 matching 11 bases. V trimming: 6 bases; J trimming: 4 bases; junction bases outside the gene matches: 4. The CDR3 spans 14 residues. Germline CDR1 MNHNS, CDR2 SASEGT. The CDR3 nucleotides read TGTGCCAGCAGAGGGGACAGGGGGGGCTATGGCTACACCTTC. This gives the protein CASRGDRGGYGYTF.

Concerning this clonotype: Because the CDR3 is missing its conserved closing phenylalanine or tryptophan, this is likely a read error. The rearrangement joins TRBV4-3 to TRBJ2-7, with TRBD1 as a possible D gene (5 bases). V was pared by 2 bases and J by 2 bases, with 19 bases between. There are 17 residues in the CDR3. CDR1 and CDR2 (germline): LGHNA, YSLEER. The CDR3 reads CASSQLVGRRETYEQYL. The CDR3 DNA is TGCGCCAGCAGCCAACTTGTGGGGCGCCGAGAGACCTACGAGCAGTACTTA.

V usage is TRBV29-1 and J usage is TRBJ1-2, with a weak D call TRBD1 (6 bases). V gave up 6 bases and J gave up 4 bases, with 15 bases separating them. The CDR3 is made up of 13 amino acids. Germline CDR1 reads SQVTM; CDR2 reads ANQGSEA. The DNA for the CDR3 is TGCAGCGTAGACTTGACAGGAGTCTATGGCTACACCTTC. Translation: CSVDLTGVYGYTF.

V and J are TRBV5-4 and TRBJ2-7, with TRBD1 as a possible D gene (6 bases). The last part of the DNA fits TRBJ2-5 better; the J call may be wrong. Per germline, CDR1 SGHNT and CDR2 YYREEE (reference sequence). The CDR3 is made up of 18 amino acids. The CDR3 DNA reads TGTGCCAGCAGCGCTTACCACTCGACACAGGGATGGGCAGAGACCCAGTACTTC. It specifies CASSAYHSTQGWAETQYF.

V gene TRBV10-3 combines with J gene TRBJ2-7; D ambiguous. The germline V and J ends were trimmed by 8 bases and 7 bases, with 18 bases remaining between them. CDR1 is ENHRY, CDR2 SYGVKD, per germline. The CDR3 has 13 residues. In nucleotides, the CDR3 is TGTGCCATCCTGGCAGAAGCCCCCGATGAGCAGTACTTC. This sequence encodes CAILAEAPDEQYF.

This clonotype was counted a single time. V is TRBV28 and J is TRBJ1-1; perhaps TRBD1 as D (5 bases). Between the trimmed V and J ends, which lost 3 bases and 7 bases, there was a span of 15 bases. The CDR3 totals 14 residues. The germline gives CDR1 MDHEN, CDR2 SYDVKM. CDR3 sequence: CASSFRSRTLEAFF. CDR3 nucleotide sequence: TGTGCCAGCAGTTTTCGATCGCGGACACTTGAAGCTTTCTTT.

This chain links TRBV18 with TRBJ2-7; D is possibly TRBD1 or TRBD2 (5 bases each). The CDR3 covers 14 residues. Per germline, CDR1 KGHSH and CDR2 LQKENI. V shed 3 bases and J shed 2 bases, with 11 bases lying between them. CDR3 in amino acids: CASSPGRSTYEQYF. Here the CDR3 DNA reads TGTGCCAGCTCACCGGGACGGTCAACCTACGAGCAGTACTTC.

The chain employs TRBV25-1 and TRBJ2-4; D ambiguous. The J call is doubtful: the DNA matches TRBJ2-7 better. Germline V gives CDR1 MGHDK, CDR2 SYGVNS. There are 13 residues in the CDR3. CDR3 coding DNA: TGTGCCAGCAGCTCATCCCTTCCCTACGAGCAGTACTTC. Amino acid sequence: CASSSSLPYEQYF.

This clonotype was seen more than once but under ten times. This chain connects TRBV5-1 to TRBJ2-2; D possibly corresponds to TRBD2 (6 bases). The CDR3 runs to 16 residues. The V gene's germline CDR1 is SGHRS and CDR2 YFSETQ. Trimming shortened V by 4 bases and J by 2 bases, and 15 bases separated the two germline ends. CDR3 residues: CASSLGSYPNTGELFF. CDR3 nucleotide sequence: TGCGCCAGCAGCCTCGGGAGCTACCCCAACACCGGGGAGCTGTTTTTT.

This clonotype was detected a few times. The rearrangement uses TRBV4-1 and TRBJ2-7; 7 nucleotides line up with TRBD1. V lost 4 bases to trimming and J lost 2 bases; unmatched junction nucleotides: 5. The CDR3 loop spans 14 amino acids. CDR1 and CDR2 (germline): MGHRA, YSYEKL. The CDR3 loop reads CASSRPGQTYEQYF. The CDR3 DNA sequence: TGCGCCAGCAGCCGACCGGGACAGACCTACGAGCAGTACTTC.

The chain carries TRBV20-1 and TRBJ1-1; D uncertain. The CDR3 consists of 16 residues. V lost 0 bases and J lost 0, with 14 bases in between. In germline, CDR1 is DFQATT, CDR2 SNEGSKA (reference sequence). The CDR3 DNA reads TGCAGTGCTAGAGATCAGTTTGGGCAGTTGAACACTGAAGCTTTCTTT. It is translated as CSARDQFGQLNTEAFF.